The 18 T cell receptor beta chains below all came from one sample that was sequenced in a study of chemoradiotherapy in HPV16-positive cancers (dated by TCRdb to 2021 to 2024). The library was prepared using the immunoSEQ multiplex PCR assay. Not all clones reach the TCRdb copy of this immuneACCESS table, which keeps in-frame sequences only. Checked studies attribute under half of the gap to unresolved V genes and leave the rest unexplained. This sample has about 13,000 clones in its table, and around 82% of those were observed once. About 5.8% of the sample is taken by the ten largest. Here the sequenced sample was blood, taken from a patient who underwent chemoradiotherapy. The receptors were sampled from a human donor with HPV-associated anogenital cancer.

The V call is TRBV19, the J call TRBJ1-4; no clear D gene. This CDR3 has 12 residues. With 8 bases removed from V and 5 bases from J, the gap between germline ends came to 9 bases. CDR1 is LNHDA and CDR2 is SQIVND in the germline V gene (reference sequence). This CDR3 is CASRMKNEKLFF. CDR3 nucleotides: TGTGCCAGTCGAATGAAGAATGAAAAACTGTTTTTT.

The chain joins TRBV6-5 to TRBJ1-1; 7 bases agree with TRBD1. The CDR3 loop spans 13 amino acids. Germline CDR1 is MNHEY and CDR2 is SVGAGI. V was clipped by 7 bases and J by 5 bases; unmatched bases: 7. CDR3 loop: CASTSKTGTEAFF. The DNA of the CDR3 is TGTGCCAGCACGTCCAAGACAGGGACTGAAGCTTTCTTT.

The chain employs TRBV19 and TRBJ2-2; 12 bases align to TRBD2. CDR3 length: 17 amino acids. Germline trimming cut 6 bases from V and 6 bases from J; bases unmatched to any gene: 11. The germline gives CDR1 LNHDA, CDR2 SQIVND (reference sequence). CDR3 loop: CASRSGTSGLGSGELFF. The CDR3 bases are TGTGCCAGTAGATCCGGGACTAGCGGGTTAGGGTCCGGGGAGCTGTTTTTT.

This sequence joins TRBV29-1 and TRBJ1-5, with a tentative D call TRBD1 (6 bases). V gave up 7 bases and J gave up 5 bases, with 18 bases separating them. The CDR3 totals 14 residues. Germline V lookup: CDR1 SQVTM, CDR2 ANQGSEA. CDR3 residues: CSATGAGIDQPQHF. The CDR3 DNA follows: TGCAGCGCCACGGGGGCAGGGATTGATCAGCCCCAGCATTTT.

The rearrangement joins TRBV28 to TRBJ1-5; unclear D gene. Germline V lookup: CDR1 MDHEN, CDR2 SYDVKM. There are 12 residues in the CDR3. Trimming stripped 7 bases from V and 6 bases from J, with 10 bases between. This chain's CDR3 is CASNPLGQPQHF. CDR3 coding DNA: TGTGCCAGCAACCCACTGGGTCAGCCCCAGCATTTT.

This chain connects TRBV4-2 to TRBJ1-2; TRBD1 might be the D (6 bases). This CDR3 spans 16 amino acids. The V and J ends lost 0 bases and 2 bases respectively, with 13 bases between them. In germline, CDR1 is LGHNA, CDR2 YNFKEQ. The CDR3 region has the DNA TGTGCCAGCAGCCAAGATCAGGGTCAGGGGAACTATGGCTACACCTTC. Translating gives CASSQDQGQGNYGYTF.

The V call is TRBV11-2, the J call TRBJ1-2, with D uncertain. The CDR3 length is 14 residues. In germline, CDR1 is SGHAT, CDR2 FQNNGV. The ends were cut back, 2 bases at V and 3 bases at J, with 10 bases in the middle. CDR3 bases: TGTGCCAGCAGCTTAATCTCCGGGGACTATGGCTACACCTTC. This encodes CASSLISGDYGYTF.

This clone was recorded a few times. V and J are TRBV9 and TRBJ2-1; no clear D. This CDR3 has 12 residues. V shed 2 bases and J shed 12 bases, with 12 bases lying between them. CDR1 SGDLS and CDR2 YYNGEE come from the germline V gene. Written as DNA, the CDR3 is TGTGCCAGCAGCGTTCCTGGACGCCCGCAGTTCTTC. It translates to CASSVPGRPQFF.

The genes are TRBV9 and TRBJ2-1, with 9 bases identical to TRBD1. The CDR3 length is 19 residues. V was pared by 2 bases and J by 7 bases, with 19 bases of the junction left unmatched. The germline V gene encodes CDR1 SGDLS and CDR2 YYNGEE. CDR3 sequence (DNA): TGTGCCAGCAGCGTCCCGGGACAGGGTCTGTTCTCGGCTAAAAATGAGCAGTTCTTC. Translation gives CASSVPGQGLFSAKNEQFF.

The rearrangement uses TRBV7-6 and TRBJ2-5, with 11 bases identical to TRBD2. The CDR3 is made up of 19 amino acids. V lost 5 bases to trimming and J lost 3 bases; unmatched junction nucleotides: 17. The germline V gene has CDR1 SGHVS and CDR2 FNYEAQ. DNA for the CDR3: TGTGCCAGCAGCCCCGAGGGGAATACTAGCGGGGGTGAAAAAGAGACCCAGTACTTC. This codes for CASSPEGNTSGGEKETQYF.

The rearrangement links TRBV6-5 to TRBJ2-2; 9 bases line up with TRBD1. V was clipped by 6 bases and J by 6 bases; unmatched bases: 8. This CDR3 has 15 residues. CDR1 is MNHEY and CDR2 is SVGAGI in the germline V gene. The CDR3 DNA is TGTGCCAGCAGCTCCCGGGACAGGGATTCCGGGGAGCTGTTTTTT. Translated, it gives CASSSRDRDSGELFF.

The chain combines TRBV6-6 with TRBJ1-2; no firm D call. The CDR3 is 13 residues long. In germline, CDR1 is MNHNY, CDR2 SVGAGI (reference sequence). The V end lost 7 bases, the J end lost 7 bases, and 16 bases lay between the germline ends. CDR3 sequence (DNA): TGTGCCAGCACCCTCATTGAGGGCGGTGGCTACACCTTC. Its protein product is CASTLIEGGGYTF.

This chain joins TRBV5-5 and TRBJ1-5; 9 nucleotides line up with TRBD1. The CDR3 totals 15 residues. The J segment lost 1 base and the V segment lost 3 bases, leaving 2 bases of the junction unmatched. CDR1 and CDR2 (germline): SGHKS, YYEKEE (reference sequence). The CDR3 DNA sequence: TGTGCCAGCAGCTGGGGACAGGGAAGCAATCAGCCCCAGCATTTT. This sequence encodes CASSWGQGSNQPQHF.

The chain uses TRBV7-3 and TRBJ1-1, with 9 nucleotides matching TRBD1. J was trimmed by 6 bases and V by 6 bases; bases with no gene match: 8. The germline gives CDR1 SGHTA, CDR2 FQGTGA. CDR3 length equals 14 residues. This chain's CDR3 is CASSPTGGIAEAFF. The CDR3 DNA sequence: TGTGCCAGCAGTCCGACAGGGGGGATCGCTGAAGCTTTCTTT.

The rearrangement joins TRBV19 to TRBJ2-1, with 11 nucleotides matching TRBD2. V shed 1 base, J shed 8 bases, and the junction held 7 bases outside the gene matches. CDR3 length: 16 amino acids. Germline-derived CDR1 and CDR2 are LNHDA and SQIVND (reference sequence). For the CDR3, the DNA is TGTGCCAGTAGTATAGGGTTTAGCGGGGGGGCCTATGAGCAGTTCTTC. It is translated as CASSIGFSGGAYEQFF.

This clone was recorded only once. The chain employs TRBV5-1 and TRBJ1-1; no definite D call. Trimming took off 0 bases at V and 0 bases at J, with 6 bases between the two ends. This CDR3 comprises 14 residues. CDR1 and CDR2 (germline): SGHRS, YFSETQ. DNA of the CDR3: TGCGCCAGCAGCTTGGCCGGGATGAACACTGAAGCTTTCTTT. Amino acid sequence: CASSLAGMNTEAFF.

This chain uses TRBV5-6 with TRBJ1-1, with D uncertain. Germline CDR1 is SGHDT and CDR2 is YYEEEE. Trimming stripped 2 bases from V and 1 base from J, with 6 bases between. CDR3 size: 13 residues. CDR3 sequence: CASSFLENTEAFF. Written as DNA, the CDR3 is TGTGCCAGCAGCTTCTTAGAGAACACTGAAGCTTTCTTT.

The genes are TRBV10-3 and TRBJ1-4; 9 positions agree with TRBD1. The CDR3 has 14 residues. Germline-derived CDR1 and CDR2 are ENHRY and SYGVKD. With 3 bases clipped from V and 6 bases from J, the junction kept 2 bases outside the gene matches. CDR3 loop: CAISDRDRDEKLFF. CDR3 bases: TGTGCCATCAGTGACCGGGACAGGGATGAAAAACTGTTTTTT.